This T cell receptor (beta chain) was observed in a study of radiotherapy plus CTLA-4 blockade in lung cancer. General study findings and limits: Researchers report tumor-derived TCR clones expanding in blood after radiotherapy plus ipilimumab. Reports identified early blood T cell clone dynamics, with interferon-beta, as the best response predictor.

This clone was detected a few times. The antigen is undetermined. A junction boundary mismatches the germline segment, possibly from a read error. Data came from immunoSEQ multiplex PCR; TCRdb stores just in-frame clones and leaves some out. The sample consists of about 36,000 clones, roughly two thirds of them appearing once. Focal radiation was given together with CTLA-4 blockade (ipilimumab) to patients with chemo-refractory metastatic non-small-cell lung cancer. Sample: peripheral blood, taken from a patient treated with radiotherapy plus ipilimumab. The sequence came from a human donor with non-small cell lung cancer who had stable disease on radiotherapy plus ipilimumab.

CDR3 sequence (DNA): TGCGCCAGCAGCCACAGGACAGGGCGGGAGCAGTACTTC. This translates into CASSHRTGREQYF. The chain is built from TRBV5-4 and TRBJ2-7, with TRBD1 matching 8 bases. In germline, CDR1 is SGHNT, CDR2 YYREEE (reference sequence). CDR3 length: 13 amino acids.